The entry below gives a single T cell receptor beta chain sequence along with its context. Antigen unknown. There are 16 residues in the CDR3. Per the germline V gene, CDR1 is MNHEY and CDR2 is SVGAGI. Extracted total RNA amounted to at least 6 micrograms for each sample. These data are taken from a study of blood T cells in healthy people across ages. With a J-beta primer mix and a sample-barcoded 5' primer, a second PCR ran about 7 to 12 cycles. Using its own MiXCR run on the 5' RACE reads, TCRdb lists one record per CDR3 protein. The data show 850,000 to 1,100,000 distinct CDR3 sequences, with roughly two fifths seen just once and around 14% held by the top ten. Findings and caveats of the study: Naive CD4+ cells and diversity were both higher in long-lived donors than in aged donors.

This chain connects TRBV6-5 to TRBJ2-1; TRBD1 matches 7 bases. The DNA end favors TRBJ2-7, so the J call may be wrong. This TCR was recovered from a man between 18 and 29 years old in good health. The sequencing input was blood. In nucleotides, the CDR3 is TGTGCCAGCAGTCGACCAAACAGGGGATCCTACAATGAGCAGTACTTC. It translates to CASSRPNRGSYNEQYF.